This passage covers 5 T cell receptor beta chains from one sample sequenced in a study of naive and memory T cell subsets. The library had UMIs added by 3' ligation of an oligonucleotide to TCR cDNA. Ligated cDNA underwent four rounds of PCR with nested alpha and beta constant region primers and SP2. A single record per CDR3 protein comes from TCRdb applying MiXCR to the 5' RACE reads. This repertoire shows about 62,000 distinct CDR3 sequences, under 10% found once; its top ten account for over 15%. The receptors stem from a female donor in good health.

V is TRBV13 and J is TRBJ2-7; 8 bases are shared with TRBD2. The CDR3 is 14 residues long. Germline CDR1 is PRHDT and CDR2 is FYEKMQ (reference sequence). After removal of 3 bases from V and 5 bases from J, the junction contained 6 bases not matched to a gene. The CDR3 protein is CASSLISGVHEQYF. The CDR3, as DNA: TGTGCCAGCAGCTTGATTAGCGGGGTCCACGAGCAGTACTTC.

This clonotype was counted at least ten times. V and J are TRBV12-3 or TRBV12-4 and TRBJ2-2, with D unresolved. CDR3 length equals 12 residues. Trimming removed 6 bases at V and 0 bases at J, with 2 bases between. CDR3 amino acids: CASSANTGELFF. CDR3 sequence (DNA): TGTGCCAGCAGCGCGAACACCGGGGAGCTGTTTTTT.

The chain joins TRBV27 to TRBJ1-6; D unclear. Germline V gene lookup returns CDR1 MNHEY and CDR2 SMNVEV (reference sequence). V was shortened by 7 bases and J by 5 bases, with 9 bases between the two germline ends. This CDR3 is 13 amino acids long. CDR3 sequence: CASKVWNNSPLHF. Written as DNA, the CDR3 is TGTGCCAGCAAAGTCTGGAATAATTCACCCCTCCACTTT.

This clonotype has a handful of counts. The chain uses TRBV10-3 and TRBJ2-7; D is uncertain. Germline V gene data show CDR1 as ENHRY and CDR2 as SYGVKD. V lost 3 bases and J 3 bases, leaving 18 bases between the germline ends. This CDR3 has 16 amino acids. The CDR3: CAISDELRLVDYEQYF. The CDR3 bases are TGTGCCATCAGTGATGAACTCAGGTTAGTGGACTACGAGCAGTACTTC.

This clonotype was counted only a few times. J is TRBJ1-1 and V is TRBV9; D gene uncertain. Trimming cost V 0 bases and J 0 bases, with 3 bases left between them. The CDR3 has 13 residues. Germline-derived CDR1 and CDR2 are SGDLS and YYNGEE. As DNA, the CDR3 is TGTGCCAGCAGCGTAGACCTGAACACTGAAGCTTTCTTT. Protein: CASSVDLNTEAFF.